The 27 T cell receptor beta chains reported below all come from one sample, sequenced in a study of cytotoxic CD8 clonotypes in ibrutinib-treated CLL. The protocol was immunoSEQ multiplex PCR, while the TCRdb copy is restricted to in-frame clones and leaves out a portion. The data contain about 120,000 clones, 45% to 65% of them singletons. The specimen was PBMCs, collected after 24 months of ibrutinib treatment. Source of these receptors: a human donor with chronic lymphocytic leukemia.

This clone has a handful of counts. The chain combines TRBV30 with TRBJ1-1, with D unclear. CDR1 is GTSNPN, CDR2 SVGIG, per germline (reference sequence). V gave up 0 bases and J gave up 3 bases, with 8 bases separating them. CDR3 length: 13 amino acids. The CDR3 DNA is TGTGCCTGGAGTGTAAGGGTTGACACTGAAGCTTTCTTT. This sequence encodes CAWSVRVDTEAFF.

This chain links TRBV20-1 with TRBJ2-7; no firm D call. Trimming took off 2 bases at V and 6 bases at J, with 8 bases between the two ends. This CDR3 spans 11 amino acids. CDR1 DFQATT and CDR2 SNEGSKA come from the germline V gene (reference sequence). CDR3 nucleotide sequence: TGCAGTGCTAGATTCGGGCTCGAGCAGTACTTC. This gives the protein CSARFGLEQYF.

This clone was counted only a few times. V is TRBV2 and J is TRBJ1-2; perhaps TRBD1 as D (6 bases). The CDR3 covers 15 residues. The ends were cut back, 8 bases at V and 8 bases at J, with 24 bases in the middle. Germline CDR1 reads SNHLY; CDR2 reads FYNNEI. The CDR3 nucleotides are TGTGCCAGCGGGGGTACAGGGAGAGGCTCTGGGGGCTACACCTTC. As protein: CASGGTGRGSGGYTF.

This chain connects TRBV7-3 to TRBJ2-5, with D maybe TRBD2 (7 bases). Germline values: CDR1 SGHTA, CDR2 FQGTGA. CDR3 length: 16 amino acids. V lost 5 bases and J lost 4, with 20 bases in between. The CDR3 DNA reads TGTGCCAGCAGCCCGGGGGGCAGGGCAAGGCGAGAGACCCAGTACTTC. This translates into CASSPGGRARRETQYF.

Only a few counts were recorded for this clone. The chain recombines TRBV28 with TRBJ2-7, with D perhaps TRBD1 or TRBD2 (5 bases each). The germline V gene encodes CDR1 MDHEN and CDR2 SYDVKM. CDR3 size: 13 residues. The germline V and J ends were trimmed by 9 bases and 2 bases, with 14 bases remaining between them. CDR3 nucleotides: TGTGCCAGTGGGGACCCCCGAACCTACGAGCAGTACTTC. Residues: CASGDPRTYEQYF.

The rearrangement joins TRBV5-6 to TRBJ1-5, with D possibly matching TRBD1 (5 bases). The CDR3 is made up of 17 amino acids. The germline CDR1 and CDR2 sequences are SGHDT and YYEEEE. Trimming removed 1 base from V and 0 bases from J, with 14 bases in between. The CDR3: CASSLWFGGNSNQPQHF. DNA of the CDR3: TGTGCCAGCAGCTTGTGGTTCGGGGGAAATAGCAATCAGCCCCAGCATTTT.

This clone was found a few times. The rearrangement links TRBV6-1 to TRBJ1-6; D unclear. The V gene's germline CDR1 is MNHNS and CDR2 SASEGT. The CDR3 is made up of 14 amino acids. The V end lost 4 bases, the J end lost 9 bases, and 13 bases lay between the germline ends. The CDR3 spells CASSVLDTGSPLHF. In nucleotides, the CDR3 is TGTGCCAGCAGTGTACTCGATACTGGTTCACCCCTCCACTTT.

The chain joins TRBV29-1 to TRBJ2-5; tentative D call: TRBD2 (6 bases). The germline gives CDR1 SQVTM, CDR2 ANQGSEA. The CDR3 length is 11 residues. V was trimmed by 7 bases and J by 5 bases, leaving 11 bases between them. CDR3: CSGFSGETQYF. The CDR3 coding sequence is TGCAGCGGTTTCAGCGGGGAGACCCAGTACTTC.

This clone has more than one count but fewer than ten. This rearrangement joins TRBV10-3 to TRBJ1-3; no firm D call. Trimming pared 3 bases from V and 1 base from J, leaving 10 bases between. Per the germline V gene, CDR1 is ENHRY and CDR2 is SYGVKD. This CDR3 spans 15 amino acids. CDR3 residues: CAISDSGRSGNTIYF. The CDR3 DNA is TGTGCCATCAGTGACTCGGGGAGGTCTGGAAACACCATATATTTT.

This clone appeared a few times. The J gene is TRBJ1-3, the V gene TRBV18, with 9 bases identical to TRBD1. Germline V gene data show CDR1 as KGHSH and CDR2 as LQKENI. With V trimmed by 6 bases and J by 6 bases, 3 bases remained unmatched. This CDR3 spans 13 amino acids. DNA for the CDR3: TGTGCCAGCTCGGGACAGGGAACAAACACCATATATTTT. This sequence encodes CASSGQGTNTIYF. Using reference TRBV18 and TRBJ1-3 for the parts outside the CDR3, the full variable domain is NAGVMQNPRHLVRRRGQEARLRCSPMKGHSHVYWYRQLPEEGLKFMVYLQKENIIDESGMPKERFSAEFPKEGPSILRIQQVVRGDSAAYFCASSGQGTNTIYFGEGSWLTVV.

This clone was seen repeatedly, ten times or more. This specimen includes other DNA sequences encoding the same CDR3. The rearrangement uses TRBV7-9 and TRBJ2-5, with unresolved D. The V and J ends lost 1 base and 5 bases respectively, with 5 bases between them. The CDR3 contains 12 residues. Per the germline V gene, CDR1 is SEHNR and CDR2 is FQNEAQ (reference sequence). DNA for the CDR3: TGTGCCAGCAGCTTAGTGGGCGAGACCCAGTACTTC. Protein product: CASSLVGETQYF. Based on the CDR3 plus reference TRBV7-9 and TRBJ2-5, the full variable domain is DTGVSQNPRHKITKRGQNVTFRCDPISEHNRLYWYRQTLGQGPEFLTYFQNEAQLEKSRLLSDRFSAERPKGSFSTLEIQRTEQGDSAMYLCASSLVGETQYFGPGTRLLVL.

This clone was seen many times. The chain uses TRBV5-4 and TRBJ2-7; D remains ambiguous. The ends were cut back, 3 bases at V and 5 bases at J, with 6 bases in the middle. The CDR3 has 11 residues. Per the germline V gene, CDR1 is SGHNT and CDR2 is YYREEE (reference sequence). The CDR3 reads CASSSLHEQYF. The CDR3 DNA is TGTGCCAGCAGCTCCTTACACGAGCAGTACTTC.

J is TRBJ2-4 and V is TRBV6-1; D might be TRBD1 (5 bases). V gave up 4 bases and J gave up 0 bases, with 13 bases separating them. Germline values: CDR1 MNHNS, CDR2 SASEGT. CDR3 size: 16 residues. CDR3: CASSGMAGIAKNIQYF. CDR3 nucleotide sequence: TGTGCCAGCAGTGGAATGGCAGGGATAGCCAAAAACATTCAGTACTTC.

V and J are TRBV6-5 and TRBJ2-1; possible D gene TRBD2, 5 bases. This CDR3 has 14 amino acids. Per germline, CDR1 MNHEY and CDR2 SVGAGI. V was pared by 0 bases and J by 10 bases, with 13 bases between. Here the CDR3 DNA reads TGTGCCAGCAGTTACTCTCTAGCACGAGGCGAGCAGTTCTTC. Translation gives CASSYSLARGEQFF.

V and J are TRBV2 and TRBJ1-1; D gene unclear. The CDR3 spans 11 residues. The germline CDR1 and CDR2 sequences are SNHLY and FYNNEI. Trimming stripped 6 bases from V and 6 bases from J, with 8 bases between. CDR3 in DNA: TGTGCCAGCAGGATAGGCCCTGAAGCTTTCTTT. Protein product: CASRIGPEAFF.

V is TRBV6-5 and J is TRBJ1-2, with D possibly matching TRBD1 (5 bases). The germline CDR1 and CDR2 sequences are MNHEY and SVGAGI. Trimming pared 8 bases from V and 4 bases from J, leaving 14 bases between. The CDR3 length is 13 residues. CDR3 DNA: TGTGCCAGCTTCAGGGAGGCGGCCTATGGCTACACCTTC. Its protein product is CASFREAAYGYTF.

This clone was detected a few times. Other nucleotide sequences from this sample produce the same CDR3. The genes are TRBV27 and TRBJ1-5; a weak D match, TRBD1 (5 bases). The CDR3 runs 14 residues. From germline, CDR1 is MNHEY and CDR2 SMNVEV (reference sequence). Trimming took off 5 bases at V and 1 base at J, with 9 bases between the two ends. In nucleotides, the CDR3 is TGTGCCAGCAGTCCCTCAGGGAGCAATCAGCCCCAGCATTTT. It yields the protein CASSPSGSNQPQHF.

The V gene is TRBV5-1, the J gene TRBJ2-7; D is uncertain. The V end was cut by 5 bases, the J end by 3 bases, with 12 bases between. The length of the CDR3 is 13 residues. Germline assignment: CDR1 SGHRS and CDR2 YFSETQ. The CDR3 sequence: CASSPETIYEQYF. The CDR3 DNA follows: TGCGCCAGCAGTCCCGAGACAATCTACGAGCAGTACTTC. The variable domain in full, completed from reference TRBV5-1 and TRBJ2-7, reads KAGVTQTPRYLIKTRGQQVTLSCSPISGHRSVSWYQQTPGQGLQFLFEYFSETQRNKGNFPGRFSGRQFSNSRSEMNVSTLELGDSALYLCASSPETIYEQYFGPGTRLTVT.

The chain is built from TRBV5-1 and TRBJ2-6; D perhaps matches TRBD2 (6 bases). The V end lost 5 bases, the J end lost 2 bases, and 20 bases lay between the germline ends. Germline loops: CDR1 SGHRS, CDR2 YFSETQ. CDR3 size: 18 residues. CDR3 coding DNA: TGCGCCAGCAGATACAGGTTGGGACTTGGGACTGGGGCCAACGTCCTGACTTTC. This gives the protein CASRYRLGLGTGANVLTF.

The CDR3 coding sequence is TGTGCCAGCAGTCCCCCTGTAAGGGCCTACGAGCAGTACTTC. It encodes CASSPPVRAYEQYF. The chain couples TRBV25-1 to TRBJ2-7; D uncertain. The CDR3 has 14 residues. Per the germline V gene, CDR1 is MGHDK and CDR2 is SYGVNS. The germline V and J ends were trimmed by 5 bases and 2 bases, with 13 bases remaining between them.

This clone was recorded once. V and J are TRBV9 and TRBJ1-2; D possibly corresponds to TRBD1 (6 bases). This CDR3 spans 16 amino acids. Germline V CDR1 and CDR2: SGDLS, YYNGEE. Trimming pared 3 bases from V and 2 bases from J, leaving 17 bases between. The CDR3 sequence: CASSEEEGGRNYGYTF. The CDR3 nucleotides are TGTGCCAGCAGCGAAGAAGAGGGGGGGCGAAACTATGGCTACACCTTC.

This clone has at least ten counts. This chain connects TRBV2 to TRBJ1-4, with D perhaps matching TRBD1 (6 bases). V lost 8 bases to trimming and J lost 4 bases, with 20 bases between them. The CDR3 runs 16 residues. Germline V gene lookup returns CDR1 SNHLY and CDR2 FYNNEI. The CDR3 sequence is CASRKGKGGVNEKLFF. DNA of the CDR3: TGTGCCAGCCGAAAGGGGAAAGGGGGTGTTAATGAAAAACTGTTTTTT. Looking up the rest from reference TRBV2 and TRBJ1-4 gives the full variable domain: EPEVTQTPSHQVTQMGQEVILRCVPISNHLYFYWYRQILGQKVEFLVSFYNNEISEKSEIFDDQFSVERPDGSNFTLKIRSTKLEDSAMYFCASRKGKGGVNEKLFFGSGTQLSVL.

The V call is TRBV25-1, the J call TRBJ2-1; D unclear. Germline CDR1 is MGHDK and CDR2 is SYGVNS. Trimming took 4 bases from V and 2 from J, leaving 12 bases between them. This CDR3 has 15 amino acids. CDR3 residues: CASSAVVVTYNEQFF. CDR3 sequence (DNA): TGTGCCAGCAGTGCCGTTGTAGTCACCTACAATGAGCAGTTCTTC.

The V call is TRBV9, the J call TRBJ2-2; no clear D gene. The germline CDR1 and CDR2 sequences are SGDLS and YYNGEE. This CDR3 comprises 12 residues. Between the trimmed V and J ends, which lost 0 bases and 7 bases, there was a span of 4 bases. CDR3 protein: CASSVGGGELFF. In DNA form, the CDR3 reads TGTGCCAGCAGCGTAGGTGGCGGGGAGCTGTTTTTT.

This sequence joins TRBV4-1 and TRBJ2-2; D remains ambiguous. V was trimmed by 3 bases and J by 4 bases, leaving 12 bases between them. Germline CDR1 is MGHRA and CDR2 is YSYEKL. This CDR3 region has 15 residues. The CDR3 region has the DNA TGCGCCAGCAGCCAGGCCTCCAGTCCCACCGGGGAGCTGTTTTTT. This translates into CASSQASSPTGELFF.

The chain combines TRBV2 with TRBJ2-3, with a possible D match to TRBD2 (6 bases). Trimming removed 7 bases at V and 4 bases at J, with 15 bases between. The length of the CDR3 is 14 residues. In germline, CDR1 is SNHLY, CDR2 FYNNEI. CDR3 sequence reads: CASTDGGNADTQYF. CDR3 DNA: TGTGCCAGCACCGATGGGGGGAACGCAGATACGCAGTATTTT.

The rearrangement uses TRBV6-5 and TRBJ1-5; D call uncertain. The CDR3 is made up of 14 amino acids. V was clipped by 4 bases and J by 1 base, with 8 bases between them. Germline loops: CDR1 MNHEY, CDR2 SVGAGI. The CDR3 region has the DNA TGTGCCAGCAGTTCATACGGGAGCAATCAGCCCCAGCATTTT. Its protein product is CASSSYGSNQPQHF.